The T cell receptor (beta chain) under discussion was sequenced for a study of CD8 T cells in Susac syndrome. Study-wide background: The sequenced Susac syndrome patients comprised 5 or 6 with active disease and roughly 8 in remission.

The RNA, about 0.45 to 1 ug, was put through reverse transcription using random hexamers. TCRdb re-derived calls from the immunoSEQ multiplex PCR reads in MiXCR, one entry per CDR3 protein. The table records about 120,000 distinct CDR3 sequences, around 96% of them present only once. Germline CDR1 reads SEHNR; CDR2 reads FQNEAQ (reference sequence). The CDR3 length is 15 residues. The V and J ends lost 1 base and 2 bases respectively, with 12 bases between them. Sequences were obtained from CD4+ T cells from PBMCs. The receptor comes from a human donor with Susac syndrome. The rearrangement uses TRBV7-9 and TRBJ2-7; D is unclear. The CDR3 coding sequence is TGTGCCAGCAGCTTAGGGCTAACATCCACCTACGAGCAGTACTTC. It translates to CASSLGLTSTYEQYF.